These 6 T cell receptor beta chains came from one sample sequenced in a study of CD8 T cells in Susac syndrome. It was with random hexamers that roughly 0.45 to 1 ug RNA was reverse transcribed. TCRdb recomputed calls from the immunoSEQ multiplex PCR reads with MiXCR, one row per CDR3 protein. Here the sample spans roughly 110,000 distinct CDR3 sequences, approximately 91% being singletons. Sample: CD4+ T cells from PBMCs. These receptors were collected from a human donor in good health.

DNA of the CDR3: TGTGCCAGCAGCTTAGGATACAGGGAGCGTAATTCACCCCTCCACTTT. Its translation: CASSLGYRERNSPLHF. The rearrangement joins TRBV7-8 to TRBJ1-6, with D perhaps TRBD1 (6 bases). The length of the CDR3 is 16 residues. V was pared by 1 base and J by 6 bases, with 13 bases between. Germline loops: CDR1 SGHVS, CDR2 FQNEAQ.

This sequence joins TRBV14 and TRBJ1-6, with 7 bases fitting TRBD1. This CDR3 has 16 amino acids. V shed 1 base, J shed 9 bases, and the junction held 9 bases outside the gene matches. Germline loops: CDR1 SGHDN, CDR2 FVKESK. The CDR3 nucleotides are TGTGCCAGCAGCCAAGCATCCGGGACAGTGAGTTCACCCCTCCACTTT. Protein sequence: CASSQASGTVSSPLHF.

This clonotype occurred once. The V and J genes are TRBV5-6 and TRBJ2-1; no clear D. Trimming left V 3 bases short and J 2 bases short, with 12 bases between. Germline lookup yields CDR1 SGHDT and CDR2 YYEEEE. CDR3 size: 15 residues. The CDR3 DNA is TGTGCCAGCAGCTCCCAAGGCAGTCCCTACAATGAGCAGTTCTTC. This gives the protein CASSSQGSPYNEQFF.

The table lists this clonotype with a count of one. The gene calls are TRBV4-1 and TRBJ2-7; TRBD2 might be the D (6 bases). V was trimmed by 0 bases and J by 2 bases, leaving 20 bases between them. Germline V gene lookup returns CDR1 MGHRA and CDR2 YSYEKL. There are 18 residues in the CDR3. The chain's CDR3 is CASSQDTLISAGPYEQYF. Here the CDR3 DNA reads TGCGCCAGCAGCCAAGATACCCTCATTTCGGCGGGGCCCTACGAGCAGTACTTC.

The chain combines TRBV20-1 with TRBJ1-1, with D perhaps TRBD1 (6 bases). V was trimmed by 3 bases and J by 6 bases, leaving 8 bases between them. Germline-derived CDR1 and CDR2 are DFQATT and SNEGSKA (reference sequence). The CDR3 consists of 11 residues. The CDR3 spells CSASRGSEAFF. CDR3 DNA: TGCAGTGCTAGCAGGGGCTCTGAAGCTTTCTTT.

The J gene is TRBJ2-3, the V gene TRBV19, with D perhaps being TRBD1 or TRBD2 (5 bases each). This CDR3 region has 16 residues. V lost 4 bases and J lost 1, with 15 bases in between. Germline assignment: CDR1 LNHDA and CDR2 SQIVND (reference sequence). This chain's CDR3 is CASSKLGVQGTDTQYF. The CDR3 DNA reads as TGTGCCAGTAGTAAGTTGGGGGTCCAGGGCACAGATACGCAGTATTTT. The whole variable domain, filled in from reference TRBV19 and TRBJ2-3, reads DGGITQSPKYLFRKEGQNVTLSCEQNLNHDAMYWYRQDPGQGLRLIYYSQIVNDFQKGDIAEGYSVSREKKESFPLTVTSAQKNPTAFYLCASSKLGVQGTDTQYFGPGTRLTVL.